The rows below give T cell receptor beta chains drawn from one sample of a study of cytomegalovirus exposure and HLA in healthy donors. Profiling relied on immunoSEQ multiplex PCR, and the TCRdb table lists in-frame clones only, not all of them. This repertoire shows over 150,000 clones, roughly four fifths found once; its top ten account for over 1.1%. The material sequenced was PBMCs. These TCRs come from a man aged 60 to 69 in good health and CMV-seronegative. The CDR3 runs from the conserved cysteine through the conserved F or W. A D gene is named only where the DNA matches it firmly.

J gene,D gene,V gene,CDR3 protein
TRBJ2-5,TRBD2,TRBV5-6,CASSFSGSETQYF
TRBJ1-2,NA,TRBV4-3,CASSQDREGYGYTF
TRBJ1-2,NA,TRBV28,CASSPGGKDGGYTF
TRBJ1-5,TRBD1,TRBV19,CASRTGTGESNQPQHF
TRBJ1-1,NA,TRBV27,CASSLMLRGQEAFF
TRBJ1-2,NA,TRBV7-9,CASSSRAGDGYTF
TRBJ2-7,TRBD1,TRBV5-1,CASSQTGVSEQYF
TRBJ2-5,TRBD2,TRBV7-2,CASSKGPTSGQETQYF
TRBJ2-7,TRBD1,TRBV7-9,CASSKEQGAIEQCF
TRBJ2-3,NA,TRBV6-1,CASSESRGSGTQYF
TRBJ1-1,TRBD1,TRBV9,CASSSDRGADTEAFF
TRBJ2-7,NA,TRBV18,CASSPRTLSSYEQYF
TRBJ1-5,TRBD1,TRBV4-3,CASSQVAGTGNQPQHF
TRBJ2-7,NA,TRBV6-6,CASSVQYSYEQYF
TRBJ2-3,TRBD2,TRBV7-3,CASSLRAGGSTDTQYF
TRBJ2-4,TRBD2,TRBV7-9,CASSLGSVAGVIAKNIQYF
TRBJ2-1,NA,TRBV29-1,CSVGGLKPYNEQFF
TRBJ1-1,NA,TRBV9,CASSVWGVMNTEAFF
TRBJ1-2,TRBD1,TRBV7-2,CAIRDSGSFYGYTF
TRBJ2-1,TRBD2,TRBV7-2,CASSLTAGGQNEQFF
TRBJ2-5,NA,TRBV7-8,CASRPSTGPQETQYF
TRBJ1-1,TRBD1,TRBV25-1,CASSESQGAGNTEAFF
TRBJ1-1,TRBD1,TRBV6-6,CASSYSTGTEAFF
TRBJ2-7,NA,TRBV10-3,CAISARGYEQYF
TRBJ2-7,TRBD2,TRBV4-2,CASSQGGGSYEQYF
TRBJ2-3,NA,TRBV7-9,CSSSPYTDTQYF
TRBJ2-7,TRBD2,TRBV27,CASSSGLAYEQYF
TRBJ1-4,NA,TRBV30,CVWNLQSGGNEKLFF
TRBJ1-5,TRBD1,TRBV6-1,CASLNSRGVGQPQHF
TRBJ2-3,NA,TRBV7-6,CASSRNGDTQYF
TRBJ1-4,NA,TRBV30,CAWSVSATNEKLFF
TRBJ2-3,TRBD2,TRBV19,CASTMGRVSDTQYF
TRBJ2-1,NA,TRBV9,CASSVDGRTADEQFF